The next 8 T cell receptor beta chains were all read from a single sample in a study of blood T cell repertoires in COVID-19. Using immunoSEQ multiplex PCR, the repertoire was profiled, and TCRdb retains in-frame clones only, with some absent. This table has 320,000 or so clones, about 85% appearing once. Input material: PBMCs or T cells enriched from blood (not recorded which). All receptors come from a woman under 40 who had been exposed to COVID-19.

The chain has TRBV6-4 and TRBJ2-1, with TRBD2 matching 7 bases. The CDR3 spans 15 residues. Trimming at V came to 4 bases and at J to 2 bases, leaving 5 bases not matched to a gene. Germline V CDR1 and CDR2: MRHNA, SNTAGT. CDR3 loop: CASSGEAGPYNEQFF. The CDR3 nucleotides read TGTGCCAGCAGTGGAGAAGCGGGACCCTACAATGAGCAGTTCTTC.

The chain employs TRBV4-3 and TRBJ2-5; 8 bases are shared with TRBD1. Germline values: CDR1 LGHNA, CDR2 YSLEER. The ends lost 1 base at V and 5 bases at J; junction bases unmatched: 6. The length of the CDR3 is 15 residues. The CDR3 region is CASSQAGQGDETQYF. For the CDR3, the DNA is TGCGCCAGCAGCCAAGCCGGACAGGGTGACGAGACCCAGTACTTC.

This chain connects TRBV4-1 to TRBJ2-1, with TRBD2 as a possible D gene (5 bases). Germline CDR1 reads MGHRA; CDR2 reads YSYEKL. CDR3 length equals 15 residues. V lost 1 base and J lost 9, with 16 bases in between. As DNA, the CDR3 is TGCGCCAGCAGCCAAGTTGGAAGACGGGGTAGTGAGCAGTTCTTC. It codes for CASSQVGRRGSEQFF.

The CDR3 reads CASSLAIPRDSSDTEAFF. CDR3 sequence (DNA): TGTGCCAGCAGCTTAGCAATTCCCCGGGACAGCTCTGACACTGAAGCTTTCTTT. V is TRBV7-6 and J is TRBJ1-1; 7 bases align to TRBD1. Trimming at V came to 0 bases and at J to 3 bases, leaving 13 bases not matched to a gene. Germline V lookup: CDR1 SGHVS, CDR2 FNYEAQ. The CDR3 is made up of 18 amino acids.

The genes are TRBV28 and TRBJ1-2, with a weak D call TRBD1 (5 bases). CDR3 length: 12 residues. CDR1 MDHEN and CDR2 SYDVKM come from the germline V gene. V lost 6 bases to trimming and J lost 4 bases, with 9 bases between them. CDR3 DNA: TGTGCCAGCAGAAAAGACAGCTATGGCTACACCTTC. Translating it yields CASRKDSYGYTF.

This sequence joins TRBV9 and TRBJ1-4; 8 bases align to TRBD1. The CDR3 totals 14 residues. Germline V gene data show CDR1 as SGDLS and CDR2 as YYNGEE. Unmatched junction bases numbered 5, after V lost 3 bases and J lost 7 bases. The DNA for the CDR3 is TGTGCCAGCAGCGATCGGACAGGGTCTGAAAAACTGTTTTTT. Translated, it gives CASSDRTGSEKLFF.

The CDR3: CASSATQSGVPEQFF. The CDR3 region has the DNA TGTGCCAGCAGCGCCACCCAAAGCGGGGTACCCGAGCAGTTCTTC. The chain links TRBV9 to TRBJ2-1; 7 bases line up with TRBD2. The J segment lost 10 bases and the V segment lost 3 bases, leaving 13 bases of the junction unmatched. This CDR3 region has 15 residues. Germline CDR1 reads SGDLS; CDR2 reads YYNGEE. Together with reference TRBV9 and TRBJ2-1, the CDR3 gives the full variable domain: DSGVTQTPKHLITATGQRVTLRCSPRSGDLSVYWYQQSLDQGLQFLIQYYNGEERAKGNILERFSAQQFPDLHSELNLSSLELGDSALYFCASSATQSGVPEQFFGPGTRLTVL.

The rearrangement links TRBV18 to TRBJ2-7; maybe TRBD1 (6 bases). There are 14 residues in the CDR3. Germline V gives CDR1 KGHSH, CDR2 LQKENI. V dropped 3 bases and J dropped 0 bases, with 9 bases sitting between them. The CDR3 is CASSPRQASYEQYF. Here the CDR3 DNA reads TGTGCCAGCTCACCCAGACAGGCCTCCTACGAGCAGTACTTC.